The T cell receptor (beta chain) under discussion was sequenced for a study of cytomegalovirus exposure and HLA in healthy donors. The PCR made use of 60 Vbeta and 13 Jbeta primers. The protocol was immunoSEQ multiplex PCR, while the TCRdb copy is restricted to in-frame clones and leaves out a portion. The sample has some 150,000 clones; 72% are singletons. V lost 4 bases, J lost 7 bases, and 14 bases lay in between. Germline V lookup: CDR1 SGHDT, CDR2 YYEEEE. The CDR3 is 13 amino acids. V gene TRBV5-6 combines with J gene TRBJ1-2; possible D gene TRBD1, 6 bases. Sequencing used PBMCs. The clonotype originates from a man between 40 and 49 years old in good health and CMV-seronegative. The CDR3 region has the DNA TGTGCCAGCAGCCCCAGGGGTATAGGTGGCTACACCTTC. This translates into CASSPRGIGGYTF.